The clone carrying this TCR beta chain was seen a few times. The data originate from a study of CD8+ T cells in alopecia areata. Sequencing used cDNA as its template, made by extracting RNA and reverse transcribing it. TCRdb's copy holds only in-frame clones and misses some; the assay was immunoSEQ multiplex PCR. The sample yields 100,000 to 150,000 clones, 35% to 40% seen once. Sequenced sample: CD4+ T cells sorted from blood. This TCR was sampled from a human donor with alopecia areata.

The CDR3 sequence: CAWRLAGTQYF. The CDR3 DNA reads as TGTGCCTGGAGACTAGCGGGGACCCAGTACTTC. V is TRBV30 and J is TRBJ2-5, with TRBD2 matching 9 bases. The CDR3 is 11 residues long. J gave up 7 bases and V 3 bases, and 0 bases lay outside the gene matches. From germline, CDR1 is GTSNPN and CDR2 SVGIG (reference sequence).